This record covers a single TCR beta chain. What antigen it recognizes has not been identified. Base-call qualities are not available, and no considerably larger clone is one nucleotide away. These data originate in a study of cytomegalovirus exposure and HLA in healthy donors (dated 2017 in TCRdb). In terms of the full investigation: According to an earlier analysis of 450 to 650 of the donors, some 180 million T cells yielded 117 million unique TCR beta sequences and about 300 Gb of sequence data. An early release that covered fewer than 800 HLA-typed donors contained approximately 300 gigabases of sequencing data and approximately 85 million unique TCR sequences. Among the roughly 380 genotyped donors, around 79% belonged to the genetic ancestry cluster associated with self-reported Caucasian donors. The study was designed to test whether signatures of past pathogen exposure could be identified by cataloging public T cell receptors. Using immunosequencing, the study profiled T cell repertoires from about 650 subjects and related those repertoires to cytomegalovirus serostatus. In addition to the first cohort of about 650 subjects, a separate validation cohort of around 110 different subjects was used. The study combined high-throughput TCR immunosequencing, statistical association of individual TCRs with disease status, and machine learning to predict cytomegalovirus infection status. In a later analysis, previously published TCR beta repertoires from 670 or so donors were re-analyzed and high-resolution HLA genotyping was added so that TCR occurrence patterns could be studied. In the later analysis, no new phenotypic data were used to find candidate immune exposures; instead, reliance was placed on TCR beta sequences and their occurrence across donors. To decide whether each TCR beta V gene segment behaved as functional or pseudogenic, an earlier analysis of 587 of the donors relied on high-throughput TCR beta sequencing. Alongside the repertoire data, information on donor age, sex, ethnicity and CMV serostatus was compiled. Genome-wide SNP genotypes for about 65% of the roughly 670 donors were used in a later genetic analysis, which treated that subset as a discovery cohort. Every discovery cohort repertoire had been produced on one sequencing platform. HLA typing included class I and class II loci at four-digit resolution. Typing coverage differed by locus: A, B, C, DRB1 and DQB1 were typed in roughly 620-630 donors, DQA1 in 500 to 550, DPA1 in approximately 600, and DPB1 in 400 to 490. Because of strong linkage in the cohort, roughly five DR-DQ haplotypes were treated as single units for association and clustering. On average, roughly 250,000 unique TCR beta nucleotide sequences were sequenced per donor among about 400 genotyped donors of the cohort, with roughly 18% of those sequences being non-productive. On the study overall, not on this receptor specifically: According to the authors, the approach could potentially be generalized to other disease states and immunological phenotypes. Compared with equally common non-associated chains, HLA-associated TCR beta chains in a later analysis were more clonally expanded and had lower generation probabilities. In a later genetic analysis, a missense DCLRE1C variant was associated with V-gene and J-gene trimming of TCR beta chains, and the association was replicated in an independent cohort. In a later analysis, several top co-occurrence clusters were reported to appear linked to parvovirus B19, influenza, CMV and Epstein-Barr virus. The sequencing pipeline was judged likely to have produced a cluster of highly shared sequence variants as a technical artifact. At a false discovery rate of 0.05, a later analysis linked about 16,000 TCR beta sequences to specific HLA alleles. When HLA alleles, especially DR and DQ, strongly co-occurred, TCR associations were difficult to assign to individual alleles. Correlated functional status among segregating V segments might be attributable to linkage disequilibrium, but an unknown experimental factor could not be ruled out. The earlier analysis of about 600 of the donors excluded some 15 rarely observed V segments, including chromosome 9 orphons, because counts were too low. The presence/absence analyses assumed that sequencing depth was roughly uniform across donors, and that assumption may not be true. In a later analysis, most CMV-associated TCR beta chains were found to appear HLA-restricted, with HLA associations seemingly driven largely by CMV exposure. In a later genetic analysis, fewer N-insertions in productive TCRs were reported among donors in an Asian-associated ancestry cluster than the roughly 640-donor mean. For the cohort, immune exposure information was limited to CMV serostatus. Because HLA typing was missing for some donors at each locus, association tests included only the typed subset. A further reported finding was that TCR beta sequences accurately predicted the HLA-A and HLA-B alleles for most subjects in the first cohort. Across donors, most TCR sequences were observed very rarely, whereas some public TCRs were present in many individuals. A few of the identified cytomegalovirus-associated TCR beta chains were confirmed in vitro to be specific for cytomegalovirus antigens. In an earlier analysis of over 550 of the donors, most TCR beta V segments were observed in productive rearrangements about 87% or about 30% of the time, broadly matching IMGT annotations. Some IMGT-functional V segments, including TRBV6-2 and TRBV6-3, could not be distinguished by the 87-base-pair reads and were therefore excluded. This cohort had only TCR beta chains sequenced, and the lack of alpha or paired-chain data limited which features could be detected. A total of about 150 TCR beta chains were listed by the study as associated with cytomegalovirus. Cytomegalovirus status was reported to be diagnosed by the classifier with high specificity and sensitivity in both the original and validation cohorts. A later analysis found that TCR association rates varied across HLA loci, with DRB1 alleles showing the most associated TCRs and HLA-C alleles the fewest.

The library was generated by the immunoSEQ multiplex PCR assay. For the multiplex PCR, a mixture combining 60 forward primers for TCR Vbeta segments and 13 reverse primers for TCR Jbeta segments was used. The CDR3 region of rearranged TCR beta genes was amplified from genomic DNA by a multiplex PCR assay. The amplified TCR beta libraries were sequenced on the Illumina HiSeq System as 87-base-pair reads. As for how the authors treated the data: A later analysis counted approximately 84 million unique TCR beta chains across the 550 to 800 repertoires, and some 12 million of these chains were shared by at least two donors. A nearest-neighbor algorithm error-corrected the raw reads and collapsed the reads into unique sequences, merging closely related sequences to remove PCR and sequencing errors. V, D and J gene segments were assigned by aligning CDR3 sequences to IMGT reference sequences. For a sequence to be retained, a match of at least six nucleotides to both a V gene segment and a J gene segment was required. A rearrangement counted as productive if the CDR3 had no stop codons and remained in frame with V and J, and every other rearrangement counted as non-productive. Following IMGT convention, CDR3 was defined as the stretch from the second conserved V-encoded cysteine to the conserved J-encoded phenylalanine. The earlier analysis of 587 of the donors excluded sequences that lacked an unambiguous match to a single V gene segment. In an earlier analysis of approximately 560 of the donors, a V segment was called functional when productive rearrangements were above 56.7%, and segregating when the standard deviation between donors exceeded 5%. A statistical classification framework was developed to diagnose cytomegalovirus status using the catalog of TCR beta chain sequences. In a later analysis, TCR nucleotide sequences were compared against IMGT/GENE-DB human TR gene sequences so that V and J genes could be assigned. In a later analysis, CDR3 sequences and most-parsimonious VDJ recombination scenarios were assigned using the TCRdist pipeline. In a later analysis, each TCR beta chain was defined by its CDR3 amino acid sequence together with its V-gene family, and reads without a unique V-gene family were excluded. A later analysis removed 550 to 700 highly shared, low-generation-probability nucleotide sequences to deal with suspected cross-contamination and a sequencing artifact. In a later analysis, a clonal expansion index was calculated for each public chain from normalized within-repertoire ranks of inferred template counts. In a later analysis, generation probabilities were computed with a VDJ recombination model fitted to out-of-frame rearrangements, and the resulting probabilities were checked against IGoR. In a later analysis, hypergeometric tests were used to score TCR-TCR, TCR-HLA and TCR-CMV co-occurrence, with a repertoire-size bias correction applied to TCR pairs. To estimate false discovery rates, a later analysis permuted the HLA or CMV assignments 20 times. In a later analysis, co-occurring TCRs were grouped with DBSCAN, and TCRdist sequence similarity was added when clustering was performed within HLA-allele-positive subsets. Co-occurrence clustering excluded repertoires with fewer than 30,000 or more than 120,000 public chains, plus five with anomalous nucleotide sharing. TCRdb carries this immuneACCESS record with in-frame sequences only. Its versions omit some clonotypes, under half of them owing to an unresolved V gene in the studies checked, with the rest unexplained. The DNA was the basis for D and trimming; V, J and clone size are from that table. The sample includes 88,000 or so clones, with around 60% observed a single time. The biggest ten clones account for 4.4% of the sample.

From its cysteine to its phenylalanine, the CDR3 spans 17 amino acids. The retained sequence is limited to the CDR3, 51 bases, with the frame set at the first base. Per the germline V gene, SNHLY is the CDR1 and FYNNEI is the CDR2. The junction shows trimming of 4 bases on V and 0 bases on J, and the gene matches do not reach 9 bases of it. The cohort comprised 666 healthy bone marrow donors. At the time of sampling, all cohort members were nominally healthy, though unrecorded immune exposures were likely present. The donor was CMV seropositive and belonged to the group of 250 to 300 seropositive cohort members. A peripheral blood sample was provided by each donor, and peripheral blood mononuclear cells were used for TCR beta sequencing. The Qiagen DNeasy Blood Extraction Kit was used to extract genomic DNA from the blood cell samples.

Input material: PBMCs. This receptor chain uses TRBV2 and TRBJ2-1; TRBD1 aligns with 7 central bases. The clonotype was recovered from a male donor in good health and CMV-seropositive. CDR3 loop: CASSGPGQLSSYNEQFF. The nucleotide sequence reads TGTGCCAGCAGTGGACCGGGACAGCTTAGCTCCTACAATGAGCAGTTCTTC. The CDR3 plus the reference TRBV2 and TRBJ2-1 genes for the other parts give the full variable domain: EPEVTQTPSHQVTQMGQEVILRCVPISNHLYFYWYRQILGQKVEFLVSFYNNEISEKSEIFDDQFSVERPDGSNFTLKIRSTKLEDSAMYFCASSGPGQLSSYNEQFFGPGTRLTVL.